This TCR beta chain was captured by sequencing in a study of technical replicates of blood from a handful of donors. The CDR3 runs to 18 residues. Germline assignment: CDR1 LGHNA and CDR2 YSLEER. The V end was cut by 1 base, the J end by 4 bases, with 17 bases between. TCRdb's copy holds only in-frame clones and misses some; the assay was immunoSEQ multiplex PCR. The sample gives some 49,000 clones, roughly 90% of which show up once; approximately 3.9% is in the top ten. Sequenced material: PBMCs. The chain is built from TRBV4-3 and TRBJ2-6, with D unresolved. The TCR was taken from a human donor in good health. Some clones in this sample may be carry-over from other donors' samples. The CDR3 region has the DNA TGCGCCAGCAGCCAAGGGAGATTTGAGGTAGCCGGGGCCAACGTCCTGACTTTC. Translating it yields CASSQGRFEVAGANVLTF.